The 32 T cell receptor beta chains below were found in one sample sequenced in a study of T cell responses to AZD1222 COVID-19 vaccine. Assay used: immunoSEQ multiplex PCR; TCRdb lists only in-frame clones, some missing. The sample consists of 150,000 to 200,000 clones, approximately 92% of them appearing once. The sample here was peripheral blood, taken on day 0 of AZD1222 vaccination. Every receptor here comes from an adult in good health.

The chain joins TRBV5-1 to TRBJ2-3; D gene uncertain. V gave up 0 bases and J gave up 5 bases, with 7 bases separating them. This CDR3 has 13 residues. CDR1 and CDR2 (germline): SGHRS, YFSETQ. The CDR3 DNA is TGCGCCAGCAGCTTGGCTGTCGTAGATACGCAGTATTTT. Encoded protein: CASSLAVVDTQYF. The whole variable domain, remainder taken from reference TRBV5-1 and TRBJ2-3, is KAGVTQTPRYLIKTRGQQVTLSCSPISGHRSVSWYQQTPGQGLQFLFEYFSETQRNKGNFPGRFSGRQFSNSRSEMNVSTLELGDSALYLCASSLAVVDTQYFGPGTRLTVL.

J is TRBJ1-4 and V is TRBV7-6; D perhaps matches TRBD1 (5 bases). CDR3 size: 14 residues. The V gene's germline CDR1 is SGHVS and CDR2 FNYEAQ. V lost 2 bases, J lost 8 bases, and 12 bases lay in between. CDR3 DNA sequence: TGTGCCAGCAGCTTATGGGGGGACGGGGAAAAACTGTTTTTT. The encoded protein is CASSLWGDGEKLFF.

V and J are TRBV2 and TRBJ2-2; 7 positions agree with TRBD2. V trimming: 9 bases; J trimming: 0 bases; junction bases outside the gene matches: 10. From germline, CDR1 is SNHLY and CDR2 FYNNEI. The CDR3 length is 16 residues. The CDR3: CASSGSGATNTGELFF. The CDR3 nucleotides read TGTGCCAGTAGCGGCAGCGGGGCGACGAACACCGGGGAGCTGTTTTTT. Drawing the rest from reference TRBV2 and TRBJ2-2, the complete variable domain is EPEVTQTPSHQVTQMGQEVILRCVPISNHLYFYWYRQILGQKVEFLVSFYNNEISEKSEIFDDQFSVERPDGSNFTLKIRSTKLEDSAMYFCASSGSGATNTGELFFGEGSRLTVL.

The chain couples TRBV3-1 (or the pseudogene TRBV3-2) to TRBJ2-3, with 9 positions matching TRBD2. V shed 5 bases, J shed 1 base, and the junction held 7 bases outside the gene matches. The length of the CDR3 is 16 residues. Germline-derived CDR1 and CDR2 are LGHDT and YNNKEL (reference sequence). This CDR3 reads CASSKRASGGTDTQYF. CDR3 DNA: TGTGCCAGCAGCAAAAGGGCTAGCGGGGGCACAGATACGCAGTATTTT.

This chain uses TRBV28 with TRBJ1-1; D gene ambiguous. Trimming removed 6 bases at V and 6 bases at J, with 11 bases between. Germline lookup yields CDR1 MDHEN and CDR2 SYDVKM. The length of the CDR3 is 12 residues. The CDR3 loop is CASSAQGAEAFF. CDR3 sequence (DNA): TGTGCCAGCAGCGCACAAGGCGCTGAAGCTTTCTTT.

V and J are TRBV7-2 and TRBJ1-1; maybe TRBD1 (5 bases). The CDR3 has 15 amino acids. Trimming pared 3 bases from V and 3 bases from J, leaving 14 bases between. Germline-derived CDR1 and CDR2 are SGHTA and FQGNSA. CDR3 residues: CASSLFGGVDTEAFF. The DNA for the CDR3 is TGTGCCAGCAGCTTGTTTGGGGGGGTCGACACTGAAGCTTTCTTT.

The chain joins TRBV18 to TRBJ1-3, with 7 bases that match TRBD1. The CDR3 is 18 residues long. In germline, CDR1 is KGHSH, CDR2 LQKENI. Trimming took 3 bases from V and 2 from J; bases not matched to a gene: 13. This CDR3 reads CASSPQNPRQGPGNTIYF. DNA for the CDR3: TGTGCCAGCTCACCCCAAAACCCAAGACAGGGTCCTGGAAACACCATATATTTT.

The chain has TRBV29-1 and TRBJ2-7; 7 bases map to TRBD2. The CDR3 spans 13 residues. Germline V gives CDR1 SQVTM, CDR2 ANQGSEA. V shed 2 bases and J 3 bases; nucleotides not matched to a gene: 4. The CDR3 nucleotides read TGCAGCGTTGAAAGGCTAGCGGACTACGAGCAGTACTTC. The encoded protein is CSVERLADYEQYF.

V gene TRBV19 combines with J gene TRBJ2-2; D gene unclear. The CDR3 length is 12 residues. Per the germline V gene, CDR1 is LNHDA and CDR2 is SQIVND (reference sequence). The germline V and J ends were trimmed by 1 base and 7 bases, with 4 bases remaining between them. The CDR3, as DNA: TGTGCCAGTAGTATAGGGAGCGGGGAGCTGTTTTTT. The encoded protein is CASSIGSGELFF.

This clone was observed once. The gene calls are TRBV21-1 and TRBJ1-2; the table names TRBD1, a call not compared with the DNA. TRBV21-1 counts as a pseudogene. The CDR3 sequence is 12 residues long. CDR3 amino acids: CYRQGAWRGYTF. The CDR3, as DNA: TGTTACAGACAGGGGGCTTGGAGGGGCTACACCTTC.

CDR3 sequence: CASSIGGTRWGNQPQHF. DNA of the CDR3: TGTGCCAGTAGTATAGGAGGGACAAGGTGGGGCAATCAGCCCCAGCATTTT. The chain employs TRBV19 and TRBJ1-5, with D perhaps TRBD1 (6 bases). The CDR3 sequence is 17 residues long. CDR1 is LNHDA, CDR2 SQIVND, per germline (reference sequence). V dropped 1 base and J dropped 2 bases, with 15 bases sitting between them.

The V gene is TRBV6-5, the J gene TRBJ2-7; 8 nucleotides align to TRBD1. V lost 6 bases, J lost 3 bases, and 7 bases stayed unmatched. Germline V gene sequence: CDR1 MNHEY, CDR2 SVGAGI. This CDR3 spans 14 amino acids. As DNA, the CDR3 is TGTGCCAGCAGACAAAGCACAGGGGGCTACGAGCAGTACTTC. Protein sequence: CASRQSTGGYEQYF.

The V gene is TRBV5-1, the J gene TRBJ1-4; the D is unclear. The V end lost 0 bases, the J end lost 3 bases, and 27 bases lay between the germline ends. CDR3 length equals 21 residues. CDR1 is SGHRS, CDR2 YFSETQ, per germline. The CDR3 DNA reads TGCGCCAGCAGCTTGGGACCAAGGGATCTCCTACGGGTTGCGTCTAATGAAAAACTGTTTTTT. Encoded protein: CASSLGPRDLLRVASNEKLFF.

CDR3 nucleotides: TGTGCCAGCAGCTTAACAGGGTTTTCCTACGAGCAGTACGTC. It specifies CASSLTGFSYEQYV. The chain links TRBV5-6 to TRBJ2-7; D is perhaps TRBD1 (6 bases). This CDR3 is 14 amino acids long. V lost 2 bases and J lost 1, with 10 bases in between. CDR1 is SGHDT, CDR2 YYEEEE, per germline.

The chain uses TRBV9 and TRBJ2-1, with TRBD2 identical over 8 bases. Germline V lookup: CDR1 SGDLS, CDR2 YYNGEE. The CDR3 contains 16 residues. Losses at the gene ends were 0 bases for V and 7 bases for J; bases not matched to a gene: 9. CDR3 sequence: CASSVGSSGKGNEQFF. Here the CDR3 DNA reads TGTGCCAGCAGCGTAGGCAGTAGCGGGAAGGGAAATGAGCAGTTCTTC.

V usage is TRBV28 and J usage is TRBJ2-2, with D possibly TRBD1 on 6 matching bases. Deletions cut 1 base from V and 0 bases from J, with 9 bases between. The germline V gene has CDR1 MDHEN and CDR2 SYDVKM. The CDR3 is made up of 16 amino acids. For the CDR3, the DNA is TGTGCCAGCAGTTTATTCGGGACATCGAACACCGGGGAGCTGTTTTTT. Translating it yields CASSLFGTSNTGELFF.

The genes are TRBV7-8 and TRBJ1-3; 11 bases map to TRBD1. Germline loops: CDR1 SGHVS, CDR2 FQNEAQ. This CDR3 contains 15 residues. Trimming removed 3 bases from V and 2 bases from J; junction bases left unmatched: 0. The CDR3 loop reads CASSLGQGAGNTIYF. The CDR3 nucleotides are TGTGCCAGCAGCTTGGGACAGGGGGCTGGAAACACCATATATTTT. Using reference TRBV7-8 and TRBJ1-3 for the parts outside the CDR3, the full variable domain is GAGVSQSPRYKVAKRGQDVALRCDPISGHVSLFWYQQALGQGPEFLTYFQNEAQLDKSGLPSDRFFAERPEGSVSTLKIQRTQQEDSAVYLCASSLGQGAGNTIYFGEGSWLTVV.

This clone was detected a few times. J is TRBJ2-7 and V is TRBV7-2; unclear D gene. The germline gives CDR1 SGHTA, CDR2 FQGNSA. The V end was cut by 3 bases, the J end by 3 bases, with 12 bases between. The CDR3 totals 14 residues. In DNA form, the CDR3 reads TGTGCCAGCAGCTTGCTAGTCGAGCTCTACGAGCAGTACTTC. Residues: CASSLLVELYEQYF.

In DNA form, the CDR3 reads TGCGCCAGCAGCAGTAGCGGGCCCTCCTACGAGCAGTACTTC. Encoded protein: CASSSSGPSYEQYF. The V and J genes are TRBV5-1 and TRBJ2-7; 7 bases are shared with TRBD2. The CDR3 is 14 residues long. Germline CDR1 reads SGHRS; CDR2 reads YFSETQ. Trimming cost V 4 bases and J 0 bases; bases outside gene matches: 4. Together with reference TRBV5-1 and TRBJ2-7, the CDR3 gives the full variable domain: KAGVTQTPRYLIKTRGQQVTLSCSPISGHRSVSWYQQTPGQGLQFLFEYFSETQRNKGNFPGRFSGRQFSNSRSEMNVSTLELGDSALYLCASSSSGPSYEQYFGPGTRLTVT.

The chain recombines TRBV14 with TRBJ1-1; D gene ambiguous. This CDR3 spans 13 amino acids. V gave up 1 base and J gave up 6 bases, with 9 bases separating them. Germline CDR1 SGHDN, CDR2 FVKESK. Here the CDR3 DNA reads TGTGCCAGCAGCCAAGTGAGGGTTTCTGAAGCTTTCTTT. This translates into CASSQVRVSEAFF.

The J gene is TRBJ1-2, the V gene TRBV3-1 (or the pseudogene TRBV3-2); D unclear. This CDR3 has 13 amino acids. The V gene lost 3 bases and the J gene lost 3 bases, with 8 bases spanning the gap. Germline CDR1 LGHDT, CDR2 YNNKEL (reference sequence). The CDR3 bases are TGTGCCAGCAGCCAGGGCCGGTACTATGGCTACACCTTC. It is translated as CASSQGRYYGYTF.

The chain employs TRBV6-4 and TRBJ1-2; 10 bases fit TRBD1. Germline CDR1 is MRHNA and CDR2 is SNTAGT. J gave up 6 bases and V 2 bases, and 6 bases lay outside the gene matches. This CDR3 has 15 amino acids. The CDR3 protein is CASSDPGTGVDGYTF. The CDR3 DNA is TGTGCCAGCAGTGACCCCGGGACAGGGGTCGATGGCTACACCTTC.

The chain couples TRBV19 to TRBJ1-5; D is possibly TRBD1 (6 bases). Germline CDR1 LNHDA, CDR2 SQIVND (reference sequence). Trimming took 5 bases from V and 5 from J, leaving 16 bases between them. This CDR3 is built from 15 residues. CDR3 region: CASSPMGGGDQPQHF. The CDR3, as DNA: TGTGCCAGTAGTCCGATGGGGGGCGGGGATCAGCCCCAGCATTTT.

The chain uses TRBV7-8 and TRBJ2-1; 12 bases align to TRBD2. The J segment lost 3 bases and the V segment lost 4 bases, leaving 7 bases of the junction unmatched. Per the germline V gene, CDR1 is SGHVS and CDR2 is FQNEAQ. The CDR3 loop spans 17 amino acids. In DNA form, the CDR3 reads TGTGCCAGCAGCTCTCGACTAGCGGGAGCTTTCTACAATGAGCAGTTCTTC. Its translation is CASSSRLAGAFYNEQFF.

The CDR3: CSGDRDRQTEAFF. The CDR3 DNA is TGCAGCGGGGACCGGGACAGACAAACTGAAGCTTTCTTT. J is TRBJ1-1 and V is TRBV29-1; 7 bases agree with TRBD1. The CDR3 is 13 residues long. After removal of 7 bases from V and 5 bases from J, the junction contained 10 bases not matched to a gene. Germline CDR1 SQVTM, CDR2 ANQGSEA.

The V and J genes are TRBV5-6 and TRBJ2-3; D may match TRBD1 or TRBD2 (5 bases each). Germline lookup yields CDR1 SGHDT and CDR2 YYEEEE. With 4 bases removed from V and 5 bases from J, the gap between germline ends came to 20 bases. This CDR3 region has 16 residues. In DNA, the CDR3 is TGTGCCAGCAGCCCCCGGGACGTTCTTGGGAAAGATACGCAGTATTTT. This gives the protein CASSPRDVLGKDTQYF.

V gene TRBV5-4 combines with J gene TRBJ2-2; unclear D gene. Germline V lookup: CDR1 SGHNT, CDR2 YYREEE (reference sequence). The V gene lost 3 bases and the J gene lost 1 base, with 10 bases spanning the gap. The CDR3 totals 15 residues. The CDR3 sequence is CASSYRAENTGELFF. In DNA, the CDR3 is TGTGCCAGCAGCTATCGGGCGGAGAACACCGGGGAGCTGTTTTTT.

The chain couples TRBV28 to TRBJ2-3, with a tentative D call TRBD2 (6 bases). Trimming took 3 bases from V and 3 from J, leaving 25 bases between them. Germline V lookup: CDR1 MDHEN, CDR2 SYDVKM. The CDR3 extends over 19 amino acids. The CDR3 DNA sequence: TGTGCCAGCAGTTTGCGATATTACCGGGACTCCCTCTCAACAGATACGCAGTATTTT. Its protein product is CASSLRYYRDSLSTDTQYF. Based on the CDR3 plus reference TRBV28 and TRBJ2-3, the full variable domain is DVKVTQSSRYLVKRTGEKVFLECVQDMDHENMFWYRQDPGLGLRLIYFSYDVKMKEKGDIPEGYSVSREKKERFSLILESASTNQTSMYLCASSLRYYRDSLSTDTQYFGPGTRLTVL.

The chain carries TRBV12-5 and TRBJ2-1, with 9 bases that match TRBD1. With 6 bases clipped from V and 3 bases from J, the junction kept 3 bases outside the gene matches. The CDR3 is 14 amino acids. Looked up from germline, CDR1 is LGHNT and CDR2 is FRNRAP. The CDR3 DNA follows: TGTGCTAGTGGCCCGGGACAGGGCTACAATGAGCAGTTCTTC. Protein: CASGPGQGYNEQFF.

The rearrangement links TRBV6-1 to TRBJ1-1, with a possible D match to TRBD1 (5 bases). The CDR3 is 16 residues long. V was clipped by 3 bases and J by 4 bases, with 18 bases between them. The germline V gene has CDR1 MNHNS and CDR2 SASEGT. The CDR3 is CASSEFWGVDSTEAFF. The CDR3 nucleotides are TGTGCCAGCAGTGAGTTTTGGGGGGTGGATAGCACTGAAGCTTTCTTT.

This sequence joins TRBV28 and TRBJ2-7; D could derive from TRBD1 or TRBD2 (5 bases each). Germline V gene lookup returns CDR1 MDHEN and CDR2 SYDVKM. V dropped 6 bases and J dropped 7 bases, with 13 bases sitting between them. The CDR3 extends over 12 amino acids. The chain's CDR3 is CASRSARGEQYF. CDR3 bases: TGTGCCAGCAGGAGCGCGAGGGGTGAGCAGTACTTC.

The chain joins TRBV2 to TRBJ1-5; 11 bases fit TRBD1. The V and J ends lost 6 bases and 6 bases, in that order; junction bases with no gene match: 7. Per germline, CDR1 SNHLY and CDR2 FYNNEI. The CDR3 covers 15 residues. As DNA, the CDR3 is TGTGCCAGCAGAGGCCGGACAGGGGGCGGTCAGCCCCAGCATTTT. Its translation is CASRGRTGGGQPQHF.